Detailed here is one T cell receptor (beta chain). Its target is unknown. Per the germline V gene, CDR1 is GTSNPN and CDR2 is SVGIG (reference sequence). The CDR3 is 14 residues long. Trimming took 7 bases from V and 4 from J; bases not matched to a gene: 7. This sample was taken from a study of cytomegalovirus exposure and HLA in healthy donors. The PCR made use of 60 Vbeta and 13 Jbeta primers. Here immunoSEQ multiplex PCR was the method, and the copy in TCRdb shows in-frame clones only, minus some. The sample carries 100,000 to 140,000 clones, roughly 82% recorded once. Regarding the study as a whole: Later on, an analysis tied under 20,000 TCR beta sequences to HLA alleles at 0.05 false discovery rate.

Each donor's status was that of a healthy bone marrow donor. This TCR derives from a man between 25 and 39 years old in good health and CMV-seropositive. Material: PBMCs. The chain recombines TRBV30 with TRBJ1-3; TRBD1 agrees at 10 bases. The CDR3 is CALDRGPGGNTIYF. The CDR3 bases are TGTGCCTTAGACAGGGGGCCGGGAGGAAACACCATATATTTT.